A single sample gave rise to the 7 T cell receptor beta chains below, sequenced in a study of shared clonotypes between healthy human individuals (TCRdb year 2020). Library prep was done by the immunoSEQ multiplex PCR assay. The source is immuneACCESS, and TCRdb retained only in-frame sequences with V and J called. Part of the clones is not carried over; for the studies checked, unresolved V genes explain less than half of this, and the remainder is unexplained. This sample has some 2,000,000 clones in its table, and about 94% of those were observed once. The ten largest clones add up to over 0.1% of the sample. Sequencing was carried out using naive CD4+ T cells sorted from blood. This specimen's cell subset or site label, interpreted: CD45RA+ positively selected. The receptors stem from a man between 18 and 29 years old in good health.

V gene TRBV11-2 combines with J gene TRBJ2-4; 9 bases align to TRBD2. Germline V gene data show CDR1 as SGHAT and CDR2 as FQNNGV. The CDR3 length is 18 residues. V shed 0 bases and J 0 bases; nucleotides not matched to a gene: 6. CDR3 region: CASSLEPSGELAKNIQYF. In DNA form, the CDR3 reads TGTGCCAGCAGCTTAGAGCCTAGCGGGGAGTTAGCCAAAAACATTCAGTACTTC. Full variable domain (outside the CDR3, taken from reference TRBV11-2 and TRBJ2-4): EAGVAQSPRYKIIEKRQSVAFWCNPISGHATLYWYQQILGQGPKLLIQFQNNGVVDDSQLPKDRFSAERLKGVDSTLKIQPAKLEDSAVYLCASSLEPSGELAKNIQYFGAGTRLSVL.

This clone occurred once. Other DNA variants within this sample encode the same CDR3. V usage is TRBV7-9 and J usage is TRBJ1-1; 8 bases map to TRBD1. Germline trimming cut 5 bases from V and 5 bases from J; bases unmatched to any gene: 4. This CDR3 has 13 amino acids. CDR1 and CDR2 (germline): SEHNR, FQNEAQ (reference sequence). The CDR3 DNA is TGTGCCAGCAGCCGTCAGGGGGCTACTGAAGCTTTCTTT. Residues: CASSRQGATEAFF.

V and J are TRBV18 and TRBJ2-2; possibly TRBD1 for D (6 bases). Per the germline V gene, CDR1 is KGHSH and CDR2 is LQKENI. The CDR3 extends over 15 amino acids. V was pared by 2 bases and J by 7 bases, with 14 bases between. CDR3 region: CASSPKQGQNGELFF. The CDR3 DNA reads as TGTGCCAGCTCACCAAAGCAGGGACAAAACGGGGAGCTGTTTTTT.

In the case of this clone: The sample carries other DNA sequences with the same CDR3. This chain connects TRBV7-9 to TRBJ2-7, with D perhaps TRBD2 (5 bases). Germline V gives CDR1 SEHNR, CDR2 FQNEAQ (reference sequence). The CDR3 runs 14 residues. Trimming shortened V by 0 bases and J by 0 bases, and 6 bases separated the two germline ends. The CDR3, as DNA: TGTGCCAGCAGCTTAGCCGGGGTCTCCTACGAGCAGTACTTC. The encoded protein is CASSLAGVSYEQYF.

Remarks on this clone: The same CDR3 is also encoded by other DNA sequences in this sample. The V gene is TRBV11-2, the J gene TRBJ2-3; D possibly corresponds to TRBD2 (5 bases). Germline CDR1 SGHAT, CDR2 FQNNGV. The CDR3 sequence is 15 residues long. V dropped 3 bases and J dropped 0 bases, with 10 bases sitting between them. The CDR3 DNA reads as TGTGCCAGCAGCTTGAGAGGGTCTAGCACAGATACGCAGTATTTT. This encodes CASSLRGSSTDTQYF.

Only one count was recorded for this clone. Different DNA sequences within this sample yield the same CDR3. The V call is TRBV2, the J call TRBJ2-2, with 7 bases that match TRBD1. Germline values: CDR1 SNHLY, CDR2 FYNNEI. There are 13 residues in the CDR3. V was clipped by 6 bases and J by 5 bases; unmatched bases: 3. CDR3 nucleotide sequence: TGTGCCAGCAGGGCGACAGGGACCGGGGAGCTGTTTTTT. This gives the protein CASRATGTGELFF.

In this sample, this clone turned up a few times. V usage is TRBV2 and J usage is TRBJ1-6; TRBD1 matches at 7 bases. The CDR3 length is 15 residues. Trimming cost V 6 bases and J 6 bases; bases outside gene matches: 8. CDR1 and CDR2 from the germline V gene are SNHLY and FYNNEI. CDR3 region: CASSLTGNVNSPLHF. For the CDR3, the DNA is TGTGCCAGCAGCCTGACAGGGAACGTTAATTCACCCCTCCACTTT.